This T cell receptor beta chain was captured in a study of blood T cell repertoires in COVID-19. Method: immunoSEQ multiplex PCR; TCRdb's copy keeps in-frame clones and lacks some. The sample consists of 200,000 to 300,000 clones, roughly 81% of them appearing once. The germline CDR1 and CDR2 sequences are KGHSH and LQKENI. This CDR3 is 15 amino acids long. The V gene end was trimmed by 3 bases and the J gene end by 7 bases; junction bases not matched to a gene: 6. The chain combines TRBV18 with TRBJ1-6; 7 bases fit TRBD1. The receptor's source is a woman of 80 years or more with COVID-19, enrolled during active disease. The sample consisted of peripheral blood. The chain's CDR3 is CASSPSGTDNSPLHF. CDR3 DNA: TGTGCCAGCTCACCTTCCGGGACAGACAATTCACCCCTCCACTTT.